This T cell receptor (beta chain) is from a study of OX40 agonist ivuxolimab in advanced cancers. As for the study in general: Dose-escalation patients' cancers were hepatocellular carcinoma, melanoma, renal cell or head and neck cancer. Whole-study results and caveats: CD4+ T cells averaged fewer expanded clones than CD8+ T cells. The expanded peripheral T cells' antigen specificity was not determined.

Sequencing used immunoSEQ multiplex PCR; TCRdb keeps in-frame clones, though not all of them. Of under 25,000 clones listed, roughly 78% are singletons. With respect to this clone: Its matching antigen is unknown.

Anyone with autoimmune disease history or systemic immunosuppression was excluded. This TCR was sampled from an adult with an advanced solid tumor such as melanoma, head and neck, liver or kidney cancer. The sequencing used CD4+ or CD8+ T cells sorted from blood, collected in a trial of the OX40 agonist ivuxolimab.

The CDR3 loop is CASSPRSWDEQFF. In nucleotides, the CDR3 is TGTGCCAGCAGCCCTCGTTCCTGGGATGAGCAGTTCTTC. This chain connects TRBV7-2 to TRBJ2-1; D is undetermined. This CDR3 contains 13 residues. The germline CDR1 and CDR2 sequences are SGHTA and FQGNSA. V shed 5 bases and J shed 8 bases, with 13 bases lying between them.